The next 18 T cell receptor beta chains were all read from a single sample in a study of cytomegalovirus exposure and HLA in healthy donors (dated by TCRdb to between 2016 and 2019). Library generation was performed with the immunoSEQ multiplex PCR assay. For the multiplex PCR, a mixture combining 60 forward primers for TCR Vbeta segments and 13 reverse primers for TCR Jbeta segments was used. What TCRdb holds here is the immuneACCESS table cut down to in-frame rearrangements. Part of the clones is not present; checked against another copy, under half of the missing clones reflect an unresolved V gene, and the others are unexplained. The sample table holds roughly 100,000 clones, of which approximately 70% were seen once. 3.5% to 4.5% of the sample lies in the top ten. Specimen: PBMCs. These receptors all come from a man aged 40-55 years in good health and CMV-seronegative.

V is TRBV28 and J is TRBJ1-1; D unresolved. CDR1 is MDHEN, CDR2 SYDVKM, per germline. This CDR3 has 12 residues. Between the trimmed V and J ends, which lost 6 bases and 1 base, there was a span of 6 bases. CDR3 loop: CASRTANTEAFF. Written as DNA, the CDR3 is TGTGCCAGCAGAACAGCGAACACTGAAGCTTTCTTT.

CDR3 in amino acids: CASSFDRGLYEQYF. In DNA form, the CDR3 reads TGTGCCAGCAGTTTCGACAGGGGGCTCTACGAGCAGTACTTC. The V and J genes are TRBV6-5 and TRBJ2-7; 10 nucleotides line up with TRBD1. Germline lookup yields CDR1 MNHEY and CDR2 SVGAGI. The CDR3 has 14 amino acids. With 4 bases clipped from V and 3 bases from J, the junction kept 3 bases outside the gene matches.

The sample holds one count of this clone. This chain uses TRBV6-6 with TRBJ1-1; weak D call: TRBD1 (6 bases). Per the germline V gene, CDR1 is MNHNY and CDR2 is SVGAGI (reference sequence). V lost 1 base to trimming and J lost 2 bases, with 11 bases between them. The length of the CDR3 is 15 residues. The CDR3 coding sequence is TGTGCCAGCAGTTACTTCTGGGACATAAACACTGAAGCTTTCTTT. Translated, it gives CASSYFWDINTEAFF.

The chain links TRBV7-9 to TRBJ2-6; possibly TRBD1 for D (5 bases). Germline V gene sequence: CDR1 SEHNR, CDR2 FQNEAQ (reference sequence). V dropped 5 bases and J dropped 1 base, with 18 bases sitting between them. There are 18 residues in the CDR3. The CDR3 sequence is CASSPPRGDRSGANVLTF. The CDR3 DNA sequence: TGTGCCAGCAGCCCCCCTAGGGGCGACCGATCTGGGGCCAACGTCCTGACTTTC.

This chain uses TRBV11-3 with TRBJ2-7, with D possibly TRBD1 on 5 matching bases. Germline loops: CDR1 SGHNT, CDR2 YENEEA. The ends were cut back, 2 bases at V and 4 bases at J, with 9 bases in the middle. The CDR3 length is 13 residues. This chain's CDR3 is CASSLRAGYEQYF. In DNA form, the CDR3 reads TGTGCCAGCAGCTTACGGGCAGGGTACGAGCAGTACTTC.

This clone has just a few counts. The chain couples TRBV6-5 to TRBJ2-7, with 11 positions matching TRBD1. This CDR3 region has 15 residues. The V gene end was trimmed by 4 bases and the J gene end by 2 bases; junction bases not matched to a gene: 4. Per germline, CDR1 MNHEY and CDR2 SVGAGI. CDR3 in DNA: TGTGCCAGCAGTTCAGGACAGGGGGCAACCTACGAGCAGTACTTC. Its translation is CASSSGQGATYEQYF.

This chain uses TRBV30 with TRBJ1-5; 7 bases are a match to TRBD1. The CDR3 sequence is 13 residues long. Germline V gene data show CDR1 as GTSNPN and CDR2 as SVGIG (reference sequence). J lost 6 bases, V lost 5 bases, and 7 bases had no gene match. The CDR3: CAWAETGIQPQHF. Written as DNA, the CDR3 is TGTGCCTGGGCGGAGACAGGGATTCAGCCCCAGCATTTT. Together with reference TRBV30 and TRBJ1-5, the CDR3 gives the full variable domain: SQTIHQWPATLVQPVGSPLSLECTVEGTSNPNLYWYRQAAGRGLQLLFYSVGIGQISSEVPQNLSASRPQDRQFILSSKKLLLSDSGFYLCAWAETGIQPQHFGDGTRLSIL.

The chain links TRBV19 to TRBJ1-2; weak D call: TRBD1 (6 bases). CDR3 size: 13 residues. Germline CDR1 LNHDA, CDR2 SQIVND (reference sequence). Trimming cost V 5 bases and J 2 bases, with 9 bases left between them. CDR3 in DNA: TGTGCCAGTAGTCTGGGACAAAACTATGGCTACACCTTC. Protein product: CASSLGQNYGYTF.

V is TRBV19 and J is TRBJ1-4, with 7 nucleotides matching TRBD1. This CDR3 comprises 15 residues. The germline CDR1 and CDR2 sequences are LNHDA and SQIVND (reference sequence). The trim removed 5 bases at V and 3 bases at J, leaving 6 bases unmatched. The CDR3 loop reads CASSRRTGANEKLFF. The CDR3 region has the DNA TGTGCCAGTAGTCGAAGGACAGGTGCTAATGAAAAACTGTTTTTT.

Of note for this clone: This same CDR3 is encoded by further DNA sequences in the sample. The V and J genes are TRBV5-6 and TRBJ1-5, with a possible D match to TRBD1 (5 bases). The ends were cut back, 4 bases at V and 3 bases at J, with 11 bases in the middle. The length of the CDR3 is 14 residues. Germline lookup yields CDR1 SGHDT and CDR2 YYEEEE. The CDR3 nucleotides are TGTGCCAGCAGCCTGGGACTCCACAATCAGCCCCAGCATTTT. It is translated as CASSLGLHNQPQHF.

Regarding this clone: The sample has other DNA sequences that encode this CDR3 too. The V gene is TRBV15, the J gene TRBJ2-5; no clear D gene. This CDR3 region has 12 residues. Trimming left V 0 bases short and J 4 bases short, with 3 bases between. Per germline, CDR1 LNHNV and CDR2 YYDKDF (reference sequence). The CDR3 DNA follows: TGTGCCACCAGCAGAGATCGAGAGACCCAGTACTTC. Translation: CATSRDRETQYF.

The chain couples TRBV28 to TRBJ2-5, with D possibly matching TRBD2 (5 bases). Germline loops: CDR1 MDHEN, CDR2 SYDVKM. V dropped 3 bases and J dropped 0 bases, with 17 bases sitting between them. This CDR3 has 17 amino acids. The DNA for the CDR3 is TGTGCCAGCAGTTTGAGTTCCTGGAGGACGGACCAAGAGACCCAGTACTTC. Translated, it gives CASSLSSWRTDQETQYF. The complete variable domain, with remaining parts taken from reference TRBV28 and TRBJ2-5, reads DVKVTQSSRYLVKRTGEKVFLECVQDMDHENMFWYRQDPGLGLRLIYFSYDVKMKEKGDIPEGYSVSREKKERFSLILESASTNQTSMYLCASSLSSWRTDQETQYFGPGTRLLVL.

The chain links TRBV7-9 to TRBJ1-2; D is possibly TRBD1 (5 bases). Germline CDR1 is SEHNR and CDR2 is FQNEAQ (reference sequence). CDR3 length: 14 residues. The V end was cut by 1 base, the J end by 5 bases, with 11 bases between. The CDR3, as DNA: TGTGCCAGCAGCTTAGAGGCAGGGTTGTATGGCTACACCTTC. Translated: CASSLEAGLYGYTF.

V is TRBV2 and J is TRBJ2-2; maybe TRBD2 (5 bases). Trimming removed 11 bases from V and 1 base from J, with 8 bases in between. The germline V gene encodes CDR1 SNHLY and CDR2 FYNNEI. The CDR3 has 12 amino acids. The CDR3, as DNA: TGTGCCGGCGGACTGAACACCGGGGAGCTGTTTTTT. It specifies CAGGLNTGELFF.

The CDR3 here is CASTTTGAFEKLFF. In DNA, the CDR3 is TGTGCCAGCACTACGACAGGGGCTTTTGAAAAACTGTTTTTT. The genes are TRBV2 and TRBJ1-4; TRBD1 agrees at 8 bases. This CDR3 region has 14 residues. The V gene's germline CDR1 is SNHLY and CDR2 FYNNEI. The V gene end was trimmed by 7 bases and the J gene end by 7 bases; junction bases not matched to a gene: 8. Together with reference TRBV2 and TRBJ1-4, the CDR3 gives the full variable domain: EPEVTQTPSHQVTQMGQEVILRCVPISNHLYFYWYRQILGQKVEFLVSFYNNEISEKSEIFDDQFSVERPDGSNFTLKIRSTKLEDSAMYFCASTTTGAFEKLFFGSGTQLSVL.

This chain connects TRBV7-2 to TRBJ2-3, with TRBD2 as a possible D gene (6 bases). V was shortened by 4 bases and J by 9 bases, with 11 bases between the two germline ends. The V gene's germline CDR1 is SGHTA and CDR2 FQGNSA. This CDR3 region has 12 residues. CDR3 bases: TGTGCCAGCAGCTCCTCGGGGGAAACGCAGTATTTT. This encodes CASSSSGETQYF.

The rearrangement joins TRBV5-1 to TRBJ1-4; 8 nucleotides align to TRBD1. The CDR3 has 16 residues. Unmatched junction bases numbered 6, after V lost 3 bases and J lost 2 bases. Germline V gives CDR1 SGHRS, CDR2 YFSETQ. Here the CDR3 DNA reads TGCGCCAGCAGCTACCGGACAGGGAGGACTAATGAAAAACTGTTTTTT. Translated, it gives CASSYRTGRTNEKLFF.

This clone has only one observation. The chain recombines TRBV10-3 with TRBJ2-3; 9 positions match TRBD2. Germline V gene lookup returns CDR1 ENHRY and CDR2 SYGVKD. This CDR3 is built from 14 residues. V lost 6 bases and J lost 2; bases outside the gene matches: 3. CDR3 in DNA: TGTGCCATCAGCAGCGGGGGGATCACAGATACGCAGTATTTT. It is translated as CAISSGGITDTQYF.